The text below deals with one T cell receptor (beta chain). With 4 bases clipped from V and 2 bases from J, the junction kept 3 bases outside the gene matches. Germline values: CDR1 SGHKS, CDR2 YYEKEE (reference sequence). The CDR3 has 14 residues. This record belongs to a study of graft-versus-host responses after intestinal transplantation. Study results and limitations: The marrow of recipients harbored GvH clones, and ileum or blood showed some of them first.

Clones were sequenced by immunoSEQ multiplex PCR, and TCRdb holds only the in-frame ones, with some missing. The table has roughly 18,000 clones, approximately 40% seen once. The sequence was collected from a human patient who received an intestinal transplant. Sequenced material: alloreactive CD4+ T cells from a mixed lymphocyte reaction culture, taken before intestinal transplant. The sample's subset: CFSE-low proliferating T cells sorted from roughly six-day pre-transplant mixed lymphocyte reaction (GvH or HvG direction). The gene calls are TRBV5-5 and TRBJ2-1; 7 bases match TRBD1. Here the CDR3 reads CASSDRATYNEQFF. DNA for the CDR3: TGTGCCAGCAGCGACAGGGCCACCTACAATGAGCAGTTCTTC.